The next 19 T cell receptor beta chains were all read from a single sample in a study of neoadjuvant anti-PD-1 for oral cavity cancer. The protocol was immunoSEQ multiplex PCR, while the TCRdb copy is restricted to in-frame clones and leaves out a portion. The profile covers just over 65,000 clones, with around 83% appearing a single time and around 3.2% taken by the ten largest. Time point denoted: after neoadjuvant nivolumab, at surgical resection. Sample: PBMCs, taken after nivolumab (anti-PD-1) treatment. The source is a person between 40 and 85 years old with oral cavity squamous cell carcinoma.

V usage is TRBV7-8 and J usage is TRBJ1-5; 11 positions match TRBD1. With V trimmed by 2 bases and J by 6 bases, 3 bases remained unmatched. Germline V gene sequence: CDR1 SGHVS, CDR2 FQNEAQ. The CDR3 has 15 amino acids. The CDR3 nucleotides are TGTGCCAGCAGCTTACGGACAGGGGGCACTCAGCCCCAGCATTTT. Amino acids: CASSLRTGGTQPQHF. Combining the CDR3 with reference TRBV7-8 and TRBJ1-5 gives the whole variable domain GAGVSQSPRYKVAKRGQDVALRCDPISGHVSLFWYQQALGQGPEFLTYFQNEAQLDKSGLPSDRFFAERPEGSVSTLKIQRTQQEDSAVYLCASSLRTGGTQPQHFGDGTRLSIL.

The chain uses TRBV28 and TRBJ2-7, with D possibly matching TRBD1 (6 bases). This CDR3 region has 13 residues. In germline, CDR1 is MDHEN, CDR2 SYDVKM. V lost 2 bases to trimming and J lost 6 bases, with 11 bases between them. DNA for the CDR3: TGTGCCAGCAGTTTACTCAGGGGTGGCGAGCAGTACTTC. As protein: CASSLLRGGEQYF.

The gene calls are TRBV19 and TRBJ2-7; 8 bases fit TRBD1. V dropped 4 bases and J dropped 6; count of bases not matched to a gene: 8. The germline V gene encodes CDR1 LNHDA and CDR2 SQIVND (reference sequence). The CDR3 consists of 14 residues. The CDR3 nucleotides read TGTGCCAGTAGTAGGACAGGGTATGAGTTCGAGCAGTACTTC. This translates into CASSRTGYEFEQYF.

This clone was counted once. The chain uses TRBV27 and TRBJ2-5; 9 bases align to TRBD2. V gave up 3 bases and J gave up 5 bases; unmatched junction bases: 7. Germline V gives CDR1 MNHEY, CDR2 SMNVEV (reference sequence). CDR3 length: 15 residues. CDR3 sequence: CASSFSSGDYETQYF. The CDR3 DNA follows: TGTGCCAGCAGTTTTTCTAGCGGGGACTACGAGACCCAGTACTTC.

The chain is built from TRBV10-2 and TRBJ1-1, with 12 bases aligning to TRBD1. This CDR3 comprises 14 residues. The germline V gene encodes CDR1 WSHSY and CDR2 SAAADI. V lost 10 bases and J lost 5; bases outside the gene matches: 8. CDR3 sequence reads: CATIRDRGRTEAFF. As DNA, the CDR3 is TGCGCCACGATCCGGGACAGGGGGCGGACTGAAGCTTTCTTT.

The chain links TRBV11-2 to TRBJ2-7; perhaps TRBD2 as D (6 bases). The V and J ends lost 5 bases and 3 bases respectively, with 14 bases between them. In germline, CDR1 is SGHAT, CDR2 FQNNGV. The CDR3 has 14 amino acids. The CDR3 region is CASSPSRTNYEQYF. The CDR3, as DNA: TGTGCCAGCAGCCCATCGAGGACTAACTACGAGCAGTACTTC.

In its sample, this clone was seen once. The V call is TRBV14, the J call TRBJ1-1, with 11 bases that match TRBD1. The CDR3 has 16 residues. CDR1 is SGHDN, CDR2 FVKESK, per germline. With 7 bases clipped from V and 5 bases from J, the junction kept 12 bases outside the gene matches. The CDR3 loop is CASTIPGQGERTEAFF. The CDR3 DNA reads TGTGCCAGCACCATCCCGGGACAGGGGGAGAGGACTGAAGCTTTCTTT. Using reference TRBV14 and TRBJ1-1 for the parts outside the CDR3, the full variable domain is EAGVTQFPSHSVIEKGQTVTLRCDPISGHDNLYWYRRVMGKEIKFLLHFVKESKQDESGMPNNRFLAERTGGTYSTLKVQPAELEDSGVYFCASTIPGQGERTEAFFGQGTRLTVV.

The chain recombines TRBV2 with TRBJ2-1; 12 nucleotides match TRBD1. Germline V lookup: CDR1 SNHLY, CDR2 FYNNEI. The length of the CDR3 is 15 residues. The V segment lost 3 bases and the J segment 9 bases; nucleotides outside the gene matches: 6. The CDR3 DNA sequence: TGTGCCAGCAGTGAGAGGGGGACAGGGGGCTTTGAGCAGTTCTTC. Its protein product is CASSERGTGGFEQFF.

This clone was counted once. CDR3 sequence (DNA): TGTGCCAGCAGTAGGGCCAGCCTAGGCACTGAAGCTTTCTTT. Its translation: CASSRASLGTEAFF. This chain links TRBV2 with TRBJ1-1; D is unresolved. From germline, CDR1 is SNHLY and CDR2 FYNNEI. The CDR3 loop spans 14 amino acids. Trimming pared 5 bases from V and 4 bases from J, leaving 14 bases between.

V and J are TRBV15 and TRBJ2-2, with D perhaps being TRBD1 or TRBD2 (5 bases each). Trimming took 9 bases from V and 7 from J, leaving 18 bases between them. The CDR3 is 14 residues long. The germline CDR1 and CDR2 sequences are LNHNV and YYDKDF (reference sequence). CDR3 DNA: TGTGCCACTTCCAATGGCAGGGAGATCGGGGAGCTGTTTTTT. Translation: CATSNGREIGELFF.

The rearrangement links TRBV5-1 to TRBJ2-3; no clear D. Germline values: CDR1 SGHRS, CDR2 YFSETQ. The CDR3 covers 13 residues. Trimming left V 5 bases short and J 0 bases short, with 7 bases between. CDR3 bases: TGCGCCAGCAGGGGAATTAGCACAGATACGCAGTATTTT. Amino acids: CASRGISTDTQYF.

This sequence joins TRBV14 and TRBJ2-1; D is perhaps TRBD1 (7 bases). CDR1 is SGHDN, CDR2 FVKESK, per germline. V was cut by 0 bases and J by 4 bases, with 13 bases left in between. This CDR3 is built from 16 residues. CDR3 sequence: CASSQDQGGWYNEQFF. CDR3 DNA sequence: TGTGCCAGCAGCCAAGATCAGGGGGGCTGGTACAATGAGCAGTTCTTC.

The rearrangement joins TRBV7-3 to TRBJ2-2; D is possibly TRBD1 (5 bases). V was cut by 1 base and J by 5 bases, with 11 bases left in between. The CDR3 has 15 amino acids. Per germline, CDR1 SGHTA and CDR2 FQGTGA. For the CDR3, the DNA is TGTGCCAGCAGCTTAATCCAGGGCCCTACCGGGGAGCTGTTTTTT. It translates to CASSLIQGPTGELFF.

J is TRBJ1-1 and V is TRBV27; D is possibly TRBD1 (6 bases). The CDR3 sequence is 14 residues long. V shed 5 bases and J shed 6 bases, with 16 bases lying between them. From germline, CDR1 is MNHEY and CDR2 SMNVEV (reference sequence). In nucleotides, the CDR3 is TGTGCCAGCAGTCTCCTCCAGACAGGTTCTGAAGCTTTCTTT. Protein product: CASSLLQTGSEAFF.

The chain joins TRBV4-1 to TRBJ2-7; D perhaps matches TRBD2 (6 bases). Trimming pared 0 bases from V and 4 bases from J, leaving 10 bases between. The CDR3 is made up of 14 amino acids. The germline V gene has CDR1 MGHRA and CDR2 YSYEKL. In DNA, the CDR3 is TGCGCCAGCAGCCAAGATCGGACTACATACGAGCAGTACTTC. Translating it yields CASSQDRTTYEQYF.

As regards this clone: The sample has other DNA sequences that encode this CDR3 too. V is TRBV28 and J is TRBJ2-3; 9 nucleotides line up with TRBD1. The CDR3 spans 14 residues. V shed 6 bases, J shed 7 bases, and the junction held 8 bases outside the gene matches. Germline-derived CDR1 and CDR2 are MDHEN and SYDVKM. DNA for the CDR3: TGTGCCAGCAGGATCCCGGGACAGGGATATACGCAGTATTTT. It yields the protein CASRIPGQGYTQYF.

This chain links TRBV7-9 with TRBJ2-7; D unclear. This CDR3 has 12 residues. Germline V CDR1 and CDR2: SEHNR, FQNEAQ (reference sequence). V shed 2 bases and J shed 6 bases, with 8 bases lying between them. The CDR3 DNA reads TGTGCCAGCAGCTTAACGGCAGTCGAGCAGTACTTC. As protein: CASSLTAVEQYF.

The J gene is TRBJ2-1, the V gene TRBV7-8, with 8 bases matching TRBD2. The germline gives CDR1 SGHVS, CDR2 FQNEAQ. The CDR3 contains 14 residues. The V gene end was trimmed by 7 bases and the J gene end by 2 bases; junction bases not matched to a gene: 4. This CDR3 is CASTVSGAYNEQFF. Here the CDR3 DNA reads TGTGCCAGCACCGTTAGCGGGGCCTACAATGAGCAGTTCTTC.

The chain employs TRBV4-1 and TRBJ1-4, with D uncertain. The germline gives CDR1 MGHRA, CDR2 YSYEKL. This CDR3 spans 15 amino acids. Trimming removed 0 bases at V and 3 bases at J, with 8 bases between. CDR3 nucleotide sequence: TGCGCCAGCAGCCAAGAGTTCGGGCCTAATGAAAAACTGTTTTTT. Translation gives CASSQEFGPNEKLFF.